Listed below are T cell receptor beta chains from one sample, sequenced in a study of T cell changes during pregnancy in multiple sclerosis. The protocol was immunoSEQ multiplex PCR, while the TCRdb copy is restricted to in-frame clones and leaves out a portion. The sample consists of tens of thousands of clones, 75% to 95% of them appearing once. Sequences were derived from CD4+ T cells from peripheral blood mononuclear cells, sampled in the second trimester of pregnancy. The source of these receptors is a female donor in good health, enrolled as a control in a pregnancy study. The CDR3 runs from the conserved cysteine through the conserved F or W. The D gene is left open where the match is weak. Rows may omit the clone size; those that give it use once, few, many or a size class.

V gene,D gene,J gene,clone size,CDR3 protein,CDR3 DNA
TRBV7-9,-,TRBJ1-4,-,CASSFADATNEKLFF,TGTGCCAGCAGCTTCGCAGATGCAACTAATGAAAAACTGTTTTTT
TRBV5-1,-,TRBJ2-7,-,CASSPPGAPYEQYF,TGCGCCAGCAGCCCCCCAGGCGCTCCCTACGAGCAGTACTTC
TRBV6-4,-,TRBJ2-1,once,CASSDSEGTDEQFF,TGTGCCAGCAGTGACTCGGAGGGGACGGATGAGCAGTTCTTC
TRBV27,-,TRBJ1-5,-,CASSFRQGGQPQHF,TGTGCCAGCAGTTTTCGGCAGGGCGGCCAGCCCCAGCATTTT
TRBV5-4,TRBD2,TRBJ2-5,-,CASSPTTSGFQETQYF,TGTGCCAGCAGCCCGACGACTAGCGGGTTCCAAGAGACCCAGTACTTC
TRBV5-1,-,TRBJ2-5,-,CASSFNSQETQYF,TGCGCCAGCAGCTTTAATTCTCAAGAGACCCAGTACTTC
TRBV2,-,TRBJ2-7,-,CASLRAVDYEQYF,TGTGCCAGTCTCAGGGCTGTGGATTACGAGCAGTACTTC
TRBV29-1,-,TRBJ2-6,-,CSVDRGSGANVLTF,TGCAGCGTTGACAGAGGCTCTGGGGCCAACGTCCTGACTTTC
TRBV15,-,TRBJ1-1,few,CATRRGRMNTEAFF,TGTGCCACCAGACGTGGCAGAATGAACACTGAAGCTTTCTTT
TRBV6-1,-,TRBJ2-7,-,CASLLFPGGSYEQYF,TGTGCCAGCTTGTTGTTCCCGGGTGGCTCCTACGAGCAGTACTTC
TRBV13,-,TRBJ2-5,once,CASSLRQETQYF,TGTGCCAGCAGCTTACGCCAAGAGACCCAGTACTTC
TRBV5-6,TRBD1,TRBJ1-2,-,CASSQGQINYGYTF,TGTGCCAGCAGCCAGGGACAGATCAACTATGGCTACACCTTC
TRBV5-4,-,TRBJ2-7,-,CASSLVLGGEQYF,TGTGCCAGCAGCTTGGTTCTAGGCGGCGAGCAGTACTTC
TRBV11-2,-,TRBJ1-1,-,CASSLTEGTEAFF,TGTGCCAGCAGCTTAACGGAGGGGACTGAAGCTTTCTTT
TRBV4-1,-,TRBJ2-1,-,CASSQELAPAYNEQFF,TGCGCCAGCAGCCAAGAGCTAGCGCCAGCTTACAATGAGCAGTTCTTC
TRBV18,TRBD1,TRBJ1-4,-,CASSPRQGDEKLFF,TGTGCCAGCTCACCAAGACAGGGGGACGAAAAACTGTTTTTT
TRBV6-1,-,TRBJ1-1,once,CASSRATNTEAFF,TGTGCCAGCAGCCGCGCCACGAACACTGAAGCTTTCTTT
TRBV7-2,-,TRBJ2-3,-,CASSLGAGYADTQYF,TGTGCCAGCAGCTTAGGGGCGGGGTACGCAGATACGCAGTATTTT
TRBV5-1,TRBD1,TRBJ2-1,-,CASSQGQGNNEQFF,TGCGCCAGCAGCCAGGGACAGGGGAACAATGAGCAGTTCTTC
TRBV28,-,TRBJ1-2,once,CASAIYGLSYGYTF,TGTGCCAGCGCCATATATGGGCTCTCCTATGGCTACACCTTC
TRBV6-6,TRBD2,TRBJ2-1,few,CASSSLAGLGNEQFF,TGTGCCAGCAGTTCACTAGCGGGATTGGGAAATGAGCAGTTCTTC
TRBV7-9,-,TRBJ2-7,-,CASSKGSSLEQYF,TGTGCCAGCAGCAAGGGGTCTAGTTTAGAGCAGTACTTC
TRBV9,-,TRBJ1-2,-,CASSDAWTSGYTF,TGTGCCAGCAGCGACGCCTGGACTTCTGGCTACACCTTC
TRBV28,-,TRBJ1-2,-,CASTAAGPGNYGYTF,TGTGCCAGCACCGCCGCGGGTCCAGGAAACTATGGCTACACCTTC
TRBV19,-,TRBJ1-1,few,CASSIGDTGTEAFF,TGTGCCAGTAGTATAGGGGACACCGGGACTGAAGCTTTCTTT
TRBV9,TRBD1,TRBJ2-5,-,CASSIRDGTGKETQYF,TGTGCCAGCAGTATCCGGGACGGGACAGGGAAAGAGACCCAGTACTTC
TRBV10-3,TRBD2,TRBJ2-1,-,CATYPRTSGRRNEQFF,TGTGCCACCTACCCCCGGACTAGCGGGAGACGCAATGAGCAGTTCTTC
TRBV5-1,-,TRBJ1-2,-,CASSLGQLRGDYGYTF,TGCGCCAGCAGCTTGGGCCAACTCCGGGGGGACTATGGCTACACCTTC
TRBV15,-,TRBJ1-4,-,CATSRVTGHDNEKLFF,TGTGCCACCAGCAGAGTAACGGGACACGATAATGAAAAACTGTTTTTT
TRBV4-2,TRBD1,TRBJ1-4,-,CASSQGTAYNEKLFF,TGTGCCAGCAGCCAGGGGACAGCCTATAATGAAAAACTGTTTTTT
TRBV7-9,-,TRBJ2-5,few,CASSLRGGLTETQYF,TGTGCCAGCAGCTTACGGGGAGGCTTAACGGAGACCCAGTACTTC
TRBV5-1,TRBD1,TRBJ2-7,few,CASSLAGTVSYEQYF,TGCGCCAGCAGCTTGGCCGGGACAGTCTCCTACGAGCAGTACTTC
TRBV6-5,TRBD1,TRBJ2-3,-,CASSGQGSSTDTQYF,TGTGCCAGCAGTGGACAGGGGTCTAGCACAGATACGCAGTATTTT
TRBV5-1,TRBD2,TRBJ2-6,-,CASSATSVPGANVLTF,TGCGCCAGCAGCGCCACTAGCGTCCCTGGGGCCAACGTCCTGACTTTC
TRBV7-9,-,TRBJ2-7,-,CASSPTPYEQYF,TGTGCCAGCAGCCCGACACCGTACGAGCAGTACTTC
TRBV25-1,-,TRBJ2-1,-,CASSSPPEGEQFF,TGTGCCAGCAGTTCCCCTCCAGAGGGTGAGCAGTTCTTC
TRBV2,-,TRBJ2-5,-,CASSETRLAQETQYF,TGTGCCAGCAGTGAAACTAGACTGGCACAAGAGACCCAGTACTTC
TRBV5-4,TRBD2,TRBJ2-5,-,CASIEGGGFGETQYF,TGTGCCAGCATAGAAGGCGGGGGGTTCGGCGAGACCCAGTACTTC
TRBV18,-,TRBJ2-3,-,CASSPPQGKRDTQYF,TGTGCCAGCTCACCACCGCAGGGTAAGAGGGATACGCAGTATTTT
TRBV6-4,TRBD2,TRBJ2-2,-,CASSELAGHPGELFF,TGTGCCAGCAGTGAACTAGCGGGGCACCCCGGGGAGCTGTTTTTT
TRBV15,TRBD2,TRBJ2-7,-,CATSSGAGGPAYEQYF,TGTGCCACCAGCAGTGGAGCGGGAGGGCCTGCCTACGAGCAGTACTTC
TRBV5-6,-,TRBJ2-3,-,CASSLSGVSTDTQYF,TGTGCCAGCAGCTTATCGGGGGTGAGCACAGATACGCAGTATTTT
TRBV7-9,TRBD1,TRBJ1-3,-,CASSSDRGSGNTIYF,TGTGCCAGCAGTTCTGACAGGGGCTCTGGAAACACCATATATTTT
TRBV5-6,TRBD1,TRBJ1-3,-,CASSRDRVPGNTIYF,TGTGCCAGCAGCCGGGACAGGGTACCTGGAAACACCATATATTTT
TRBV2,TRBD2,TRBJ2-7,-,CASSTASGSYEQYF,TGTGCCAGCAGCACCGCTAGCGGGAGCTACGAGCAGTACTTC
TRBV18,TRBD2,TRBJ2-5,-,CASSQTGRAETQYF,TGTGCCAGCTCACAGACTGGGAGGGCCGAGACCCAGTACTTC
TRBV19,-,TRBJ2-5,-,CASSYSQETQYF,TGTGCCAGTAGTTACAGTCAAGAGACCCAGTACTTC